Listed here is a single TCR beta chain. The CDR3 covers 13 residues. With V trimmed by 5 bases and J by 5 bases, 1 base remained unmatched. Germline V gene lookup returns CDR1 SGHAT and CDR2 FQNNGV. This record comes from a study of blood T cell repertoires in COVID-19. Study details: The United States, Italy and Spain were the sources of the acute and convalescent COVID-19 samples.

The assay was immunoSEQ multiplex PCR, and TCRdb's table has in-frame clones only and misses some. The sample gives about 320,000 clones, 90% of which show up once; 2% to 3% is in the top ten. This TCR came from a man in his 60s who had recovered from COVID-19. Sequences were obtained from PBMCs or T cells enriched from blood (not recorded which). The chain recombines TRBV11-2 with TRBJ2-1, with 9 bases fitting TRBD2. CDR3 in DNA: TGTGCCAGCAGCCGACTAGCGGACAATGAGCAGTTCTTC. The encoded protein is CASSRLADNEQFF.